What follows are 17 T cell receptor beta chains derived from one specimen sequenced in a study of lymphopenia after photon versus proton radiotherapy. The data were produced by immunoSEQ multiplex PCR, yet TCRdb's version contains in-frame clones alone and is incomplete. The sample has 52,000 or so clones; more than 85% are singletons. Here the sequenced sample was peripheral blood, taken from a patient treated with photon-based radiotherapy. Every receptor here comes from a middle-aged woman with cholangiocarcinoma.

This CDR3 is CASSLLRDPGEGDTQYF. In DNA form, the CDR3 reads TGCGCCAGCAGCTTATTACGGGATCCAGGAGAGGGAGATACGCAGTATTTT. The chain joins TRBV5-1 to TRBJ2-3, with TRBD2 as a possible D gene (5 bases). The CDR3 loop spans 17 amino acids. Deletions cut 2 bases from V and 5 bases from J, with 21 bases between. From germline, CDR1 is SGHRS and CDR2 YFSETQ.

The rearrangement links TRBV6-5 to TRBJ1-2; no reliable D call. V was pared by 9 bases and J by 4 bases, with 18 bases between. Germline V lookup: CDR1 MNHEY, CDR2 SVGAGI. CDR3 length equals 14 residues. The CDR3 DNA is TGTGCCAGTTATAACCTTGGGGAGGTCTATGGCTACACCTTC. Residues: CASYNLGEVYGYTF.

As concerns this clone: Mismatch with germline at one junction end may stem from a read error. J is TRBJ2-3 and V is TRBV5-5; no definite D call. The CDR3 runs 12 residues. Germline values: CDR1 SGHKS, CDR2 YYEKEE (reference sequence). CDR3 nucleotides: TGTGCCAGCACCTTGGGGACAGATACGCAGTATTTT. Translation gives CASTLGTDTQYF.

This chain joins TRBV11-1 and TRBJ2-5; D unresolved. TRBJ2-7 matches the DNA end more closely, so the J call is doubtful. Per the germline V gene, CDR1 is SGHAT and CDR2 is FQDESV (reference sequence). CDR3 size: 12 residues. In DNA, the CDR3 is TGTGCCAGCAGCTTAGACCTCCGCGAGCAGTACTTC. This encodes CASSLDLREQYF.

This clone was observed a single time. The rearrangement uses TRBV2 and TRBJ2-2; D is unresolved. With 1 base removed from V and 1 base from J, the gap between germline ends came to 7 bases. This CDR3 has 15 amino acids. Germline V gene sequence: CDR1 SNHLY, CDR2 FYNNEI. The CDR3 loop is CASSEGSKNTGELFF. The CDR3 coding sequence is TGTGCCAGCAGTGAAGGGTCTAAGAACACCGGGGAGCTGTTTTTT. The full variable domain, its missing parts supplied by reference TRBV2 and TRBJ2-2, is EPEVTQTPSHQVTQMGQEVILRCVPISNHLYFYWYRQILGQKVEFLVSFYNNEISEKSEIFDDQFSVERPDGSNFTLKIRSTKLEDSAMYFCASSEGSKNTGELFFGEGSRLTVL.

The chain employs TRBV10-3 and TRBJ1-1; D remains unclear. Germline V gene lookup returns CDR1 ENHRY and CDR2 SYGVKD. With 6 bases removed from V and 1 base from J, the gap between germline ends came to 6 bases. The CDR3 loop spans 12 amino acids. Here the CDR3 reads CAISLENTEAFF. CDR3 nucleotides: TGTGCCATCAGCCTTGAGAACACTGAAGCTTTCTTT.

The V call is TRBV5-1, the J call TRBJ1-2; TRBD1 matches 7 bases. Germline CDR1 and CDR2: SGHRS and YFSETQ. This CDR3 contains 18 residues. V gave up 0 bases and J gave up 3 bases; unmatched junction bases: 14. CDR3 bases: TGCGCCAGCAGCTTGGCCCCTGGGGTGAGGGGGCACGACTATGGCTACACCTTC. It encodes CASSLAPGVRGHDYGYTF.

The chain employs TRBV9 and TRBJ1-6; D ambiguous. There are 15 residues in the CDR3. V lost 4 bases and J 7 bases, leaving 15 bases between the germline ends. From germline, CDR1 is SGDLS and CDR2 YYNGEE. The CDR3 DNA reads TGTGCCAGCAGCCCCCGCAAGGATTGGAATTCACCCCTCCACTTT. The encoded protein is CASSPRKDWNSPLHF.

This sequence joins TRBV30 and TRBJ2-7, with no clear D. CDR3 length: 14 amino acids. V was shortened by 0 bases and J by 7 bases, with 16 bases between the two germline ends. The germline CDR1 and CDR2 sequences are GTSNPN and SVGIG (reference sequence). The CDR3 region has the DNA TGTGCCTGGAGTGTAGTCGGCATCACATGGGAGCAGTACTTC. This encodes CAWSVVGITWEQYF.

This clone was seen more than once but under ten times. This chain links TRBV5-1 with TRBJ1-1; TRBD1 aligns across 7 bases. This CDR3 is 16 amino acids long. V lost 0 bases, J lost 6 bases, and 11 bases stayed unmatched. Germline loops: CDR1 SGHRS, CDR2 YFSETQ. The DNA for the CDR3 is TGCGCCAGCAGCTTGGATCGGCAGGGGGTCGTCGCTGAAGCTTTCTTT. The encoded protein is CASSLDRQGVVAEAFF. Full variable domain (remainder filled in from reference TRBV5-1 and TRBJ1-1): KAGVTQTPRYLIKTRGQQVTLSCSPISGHRSVSWYQQTPGQGLQFLFEYFSETQRNKGNFPGRFSGRQFSNSRSEMNVSTLELGDSALYLCASSLDRQGVVAEAFFGQGTRLTVV.

The chain employs TRBV5-1 and TRBJ1-1; 8 bases line up with TRBD1. Unmatched junction bases numbered 1, after V lost 0 bases and J lost 0 bases. CDR1 is SGHRS and CDR2 is YFSETQ in the germline V gene. The CDR3 sequence is 15 residues long. The CDR3 protein is CASSLEDRVNTEAFF. As DNA, the CDR3 is TGCGCCAGCAGCTTGGAGGACAGGGTGAACACTGAAGCTTTCTTT.

The chain joins TRBV4-1 to TRBJ1-5, with TRBD1 matching over 7 bases. The CDR3 contains 16 residues. Germline CDR1 MGHRA, CDR2 YSYEKL. The V and J ends lost 0 bases and 4 bases, in that order; junction bases with no gene match: 6. The CDR3 DNA reads TGCGCCAGCAGCCAAGAGCCCCAGGGGGGGAATCAGCCCCAGCATTTT. It specifies CASSQEPQGGNQPQHF.

The chain links TRBV5-4 to TRBJ1-1, with D hard to call. Germline assignment: CDR1 SGHNT and CDR2 YYREEE (reference sequence). Trimming cost V 5 bases and J 5 bases, with 13 bases left between them. The CDR3 spans 13 residues. For the CDR3, the DNA is TGTGCCAGCAGTCCGGAACCCGGGACTGAAGCTTTCTTT. Translating it yields CASSPEPGTEAFF.

The J gene is TRBJ2-1, the V gene TRBV19, with D possibly being TRBD1 (5 bases). V shed 6 bases and J shed 8 bases, with 11 bases lying between them. CDR1 and CDR2 from the germline V gene are LNHDA and SQIVND (reference sequence). This CDR3 region has 12 residues. The chain's CDR3 is CASSPDRYEQFF. In DNA, the CDR3 is TGTGCCAGTAGCCCCGACAGATATGAGCAGTTCTTC.

The chain's CDR3 is CASSGWGQGGTEAFF. In DNA form, the CDR3 reads TGCGCCAGCAGTGGATGGGGACAGGGGGGCACTGAAGCTTTCTTT. The chain carries TRBV10-2 and TRBJ1-1; 11 nucleotides align to TRBD1. Trimming took 4 bases from V and 4 from J; bases not matched to a gene: 5. Germline V gives CDR1 WSHSY, CDR2 SAAADI. The CDR3 covers 15 residues.

The chain links TRBV4-1 to TRBJ2-1, with D uncertain. The germline V gene has CDR1 MGHRA and CDR2 YSYEKL. This CDR3 contains 16 residues. Trimming left V 1 base short and J 0 bases short, with 10 bases between. For the CDR3, the DNA is TGCGCCAGCAGCCAAGCCCCAACTCGCTCCTACAATGAGCAGTTCTTC. It codes for CASSQAPTRSYNEQFF.

The chain is built from TRBV9 and TRBJ2-2; 7 nucleotides agree with TRBD1. Losses at the gene ends were 1 base for V and 6 bases for J; bases not matched to a gene: 9. This CDR3 has 16 amino acids. Germline lookup yields CDR1 SGDLS and CDR2 YYNGEE. The CDR3 nucleotides read TGTGCCAGCAGCGTATTAAAGGGGGCGCGGGCCGGGGAGCTGTTTTTT. This gives the protein CASSVLKGARAGELFF.